One and the same sample provided the 29 T cell receptor beta chains below, sequenced in a study of shared clonotypes between healthy human individuals. Data came from immunoSEQ multiplex PCR; TCRdb stores just in-frame clones and leaves some out. The sample includes 2,500,000 or so clones, approximately 94% seen only once; the top ten take over 0.12%. The specimen was naive CD4+ T cells sorted from blood. Specified subset: CD45RA+ positively selected. These receptors all stem from a man between 18 and 35 years old in good health.

The V gene is TRBV4-1, the J gene TRBJ2-7, with D unresolved. V was shortened by 2 bases and J by 0 bases, with 8 bases between the two germline ends. This CDR3 has 14 amino acids. Germline V gene lookup returns CDR1 MGHRA and CDR2 YSYEKL. The CDR3 here is CASSQRAISYEQYF. In nucleotides, the CDR3 is TGCGCCAGCAGCCAACGAGCAATCTCCTACGAGCAGTACTTC.

This clone appeared once. Other DNA sequences in this sample translate to the same CDR3. This chain links TRBV6-1 with TRBJ1-5, with D unresolved. The germline V gene encodes CDR1 MNHNS and CDR2 SASEGT. There are 12 residues in the CDR3. Trimming took 6 bases from V and 2 from J, leaving 5 bases between them. CDR3 protein: CASRAGNQPQHF. The CDR3 DNA reads as TGTGCCAGCAGAGCAGGCAATCAGCCCCAGCATTTT.

This chain connects TRBV14 to TRBJ2-2, with a tentative D call TRBD2 (5 bases). The CDR3 extends over 16 amino acids. The V gene lost 5 bases and the J gene lost 2 bases, with 15 bases spanning the gap. CDR1 is SGHDN, CDR2 FVKESK, per germline. Written as DNA, the CDR3 is TGTGCCAGCAGCAAACTCCAAGCGGTTAACACCGGGGAGCTGTTTTTT. This encodes CASSKLQAVNTGELFF. The full variable domain, rest sourced from reference TRBV14 and TRBJ2-2, is EAGVTQFPSHSVIEKGQTVTLRCDPISGHDNLYWYRRVMGKEIKFLLHFVKESKQDESGMPNNRFLAERTGGTYSTLKVQPAELEDSGVYFCASSKLQAVNTGELFFGEGSRLTVL.

The rearrangement joins TRBV10-3 to TRBJ1-2, with TRBD1 as a possible D gene (6 bases). Looked up from germline, CDR1 is ENHRY and CDR2 is SYGVKD. V lost 4 bases and J 4 bases, leaving 10 bases between the germline ends. CDR3 length: 13 amino acids. As DNA, the CDR3 is TGTGCCATCAGTGTACAGGGTAGCTATGGCTACACCTTC. It encodes CAISVQGSYGYTF.

V and J are TRBV6-5 and TRBJ1-2, with a weak D call TRBD1 (5 bases). With 8 bases removed from V and 4 bases from J, the gap between germline ends came to 14 bases. Germline V gene sequence: CDR1 MNHEY, CDR2 SVGAGI. The CDR3 totals 13 residues. The CDR3: CASSRDATYGYTF. The CDR3 region has the DNA TGTGCCAGCTCTCGGGACGCTACCTATGGCTACACCTTC.

The chain recombines TRBV2 with TRBJ2-5; 7 positions match TRBD1. The CDR3 extends over 13 amino acids. V shed 1 base and J 5 bases; nucleotides not matched to a gene: 1. Germline CDR1 reads SNHLY; CDR2 reads FYNNEI. CDR3 DNA sequence: TGTGCCAGCAGTGAAGAGGGGGCTGAGACCCAGTACTTC. Its translation is CASSEEGAETQYF.

The chain joins TRBV19 to TRBJ2-2, with 9 bases matching TRBD2. Germline CDR1 and CDR2: LNHDA and SQIVND (reference sequence). The V gene end was trimmed by 5 bases and the J gene end by 4 bases; junction bases not matched to a gene: 17. This CDR3 has 19 residues. The CDR3 DNA reads TGTGCCAGTAGTGTTTACGGGAGTAGCGGGGGACGGGGCACCGGGGAGCTGTTTTTT. It yields the protein CASSVYGSSGGRGTGELFF.

The CDR3 spells CAPKRSYQPQHF. CDR3 nucleotides: TGTGCCCCCAAGAGGAGTTATCAGCCCCAGCATTTT. The chain has TRBV10-3 and TRBJ1-5; D gene unclear. Germline V gives CDR1 ENHRY, CDR2 SYGVKD. The CDR3 spans 12 residues. Trimming stripped 11 bases from V and 5 bases from J, with 13 bases between.

The chain is built from TRBV18 and TRBJ1-5, with D possibly being TRBD1 (5 bases). V gave up 6 bases and J gave up 3 bases, with 21 bases separating them. The CDR3 consists of 17 residues. CDR1 KGHSH and CDR2 LQKENI come from the germline V gene. The DNA for the CDR3 is TGTGCCAGCTCCCCTTTCCCGGGGCAGGGAACCAATCAGCCCCAGCATTTT. Translating gives CASSPFPGQGTNQPQHF.

The V gene is TRBV19, the J gene TRBJ2-3; possible D gene TRBD1, 5 bases. CDR3 length equals 15 residues. The V end was cut by 0 bases, the J end by 8 bases, with 15 bases between. The V gene's germline CDR1 is LNHDA and CDR2 SQIVND (reference sequence). The CDR3 sequence is CASSIDRGSPGTQYF. In DNA form, the CDR3 reads TGTGCCAGTAGTATAGATAGGGGAAGCCCCGGTACGCAGTATTTT.

This clone has just one count. This chain links TRBV19 with TRBJ2-1, with D perhaps assigned TRBD1 or TRBD2 (5 bases each). This CDR3 is 13 amino acids long. Trimming pared 6 bases from V and 7 bases from J, leaving 13 bases between. Germline CDR1 reads LNHDA; CDR2 reads SQIVND (reference sequence). CDR3 amino acids: CASRRGAGNEQFF. Written as DNA, the CDR3 is TGTGCCAGTAGAAGGGGAGCCGGAAATGAGCAGTTCTTC.

The chain carries TRBV27 and TRBJ2-7, with D possibly being TRBD1 (8 bases). CDR3 size: 13 residues. Germline lookup yields CDR1 MNHEY and CDR2 SMNVEV (reference sequence). Between the trimmed V and J ends, which lost 7 bases and 3 bases, there was a span of 13 bases. Here the CDR3 DNA reads TGTGCCAGCACCTACAGGGGGGGCTACGAGCAGTACTTC. Protein: CASTYRGGYEQYF.

This chain connects TRBV28 to TRBJ1-2, with 11 bases that match TRBD1. CDR1 and CDR2 from the germline V gene are MDHEN and SYDVKM. J gave up 8 bases and V 2 bases, and 7 bases lay outside the gene matches. This CDR3 has 15 amino acids. CDR3 bases: TGTGCCAGCAGTTTAATAGGGACAGGGGGGCGCGGCTACACCTTC. Translating it yields CASSLIGTGGRGYTF.

This chain links TRBV7-2 with TRBJ1-5; no firm D call. This CDR3 region has 19 residues. Germline CDR1 SGHTA, CDR2 FQGNSA. V was cut by 4 bases and J by 0 bases, with 22 bases left in between. The CDR3 DNA reads as TGTGCCAGCAGCTCCCAAGCCGGGATACGCTGGTATAGCAATCAGCCCCAGCATTTT. Translating gives CASSSQAGIRWYSNQPQHF.

V is TRBV28 and J is TRBJ1-2; D is unclear. CDR3 length equals 13 residues. The V and J ends lost 7 bases and 0 bases respectively, with 9 bases between them. The V gene's germline CDR1 is MDHEN and CDR2 SYDVKM. CDR3 sequence reads: CASTRQTNYGYTF. In DNA form, the CDR3 reads TGTGCCAGCACCCGCCAGACTAACTATGGCTACACCTTC.

The chain recombines TRBV29-1 with TRBJ2-2, with D possibly matching TRBD1 (6 bases). In germline, CDR1 is SQVTM, CDR2 ANQGSEA. Trimming removed 5 bases from V and 1 base from J, with 8 bases in between. The CDR3 contains 13 residues. CDR3 DNA sequence: TGCAGCGTTTGGGGACAGAACACCGGGGAGCTGTTTTTT. It codes for CSVWGQNTGELFF.

The chain joins TRBV19 to TRBJ1-1; D is undetermined. The V and J ends lost 5 bases and 1 base respectively, with 8 bases between them. Germline V gives CDR1 LNHDA, CDR2 SQIVND (reference sequence). The CDR3 totals 13 residues. The CDR3 nucleotides read TGTGCCAGTAGTTTACTGCAGAACACTGAAGCTTTCTTT. Translated, it gives CASSLLQNTEAFF.

The chain recombines TRBV5-1 with TRBJ2-5; D possibly matches TRBD1 or TRBD2 (6 bases each). The V gene's germline CDR1 is SGHRS and CDR2 YFSETQ. Trimming removed 7 bases from V and 5 bases from J, with 27 bases in between. The CDR3 spans 17 residues. The CDR3 loop reads CASLPVGGLVPGETQYF. The CDR3 bases are TGCGCCAGCCTCCCGGTGGGGGGCCTTGTGCCCGGGGAGACCCAGTACTTC.

This sequence joins TRBV13 and TRBJ2-3; 12 bases fit TRBD2. This CDR3 spans 17 amino acids. After removal of 5 bases from V and 0 bases from J, the junction contained 6 bases not matched to a gene. From germline, CDR1 is PRHDT and CDR2 FYEKMQ (reference sequence). CDR3 coding DNA: TGTGCCAGCAGCCGCTATCTAGCGGGGGGGAGCACAGATACGCAGTATTTT. It codes for CASSRYLAGGSTDTQYF.

This clone was found once. J is TRBJ1-2 and V is TRBV5-5; 9 nucleotides agree with TRBD1. The CDR3 has 13 amino acids. V shed 4 bases, J shed 8 bases, and the junction held 6 bases outside the gene matches. CDR1 and CDR2 (germline): SGHKS, YYEKEE (reference sequence). Here the CDR3 DNA reads TGTGCCAGCAGCCCGGGACAGGGCGCGGGCTACACCTTC. Translation gives CASSPGQGAGYTF.

This clone has more than one count but fewer than ten. Other DNA variants within this sample encode the same CDR3. The rearrangement joins TRBV19 to TRBJ1-5, with unresolved D. The V and J ends lost 6 bases and 4 bases respectively, with 7 bases between them. This CDR3 spans 12 amino acids. The V gene's germline CDR1 is LNHDA and CDR2 SQIVND (reference sequence). The CDR3 region is CASRPPNQPQHF. The CDR3, as DNA: TGTGCCAGTAGGCCACCTAATCAGCCCCAGCATTTT.

This chain uses TRBV5-5 with TRBJ2-5; 7 bases are a match to TRBD1. The CDR3 extends over 15 amino acids. After removal of 3 bases from V and 2 bases from J, the junction contained 7 bases not matched to a gene. Germline values: CDR1 SGHKS, CDR2 YYEKEE (reference sequence). The CDR3 DNA sequence: TGTGCCAGCAGCTCTTTTACGGGACAGCAAGAGACCCAGTACTTC. Translating it yields CASSSFTGQQETQYF.

This chain uses TRBV19 with TRBJ1-2; D remains unclear. The CDR3 has 14 residues. CDR1 is LNHDA, CDR2 SQIVND, per germline (reference sequence). The V gene lost 5 bases and the J gene lost 8 bases, with 18 bases spanning the gap. The CDR3 is CASSPRARVEGYTF. In DNA form, the CDR3 reads TGTGCCAGTAGTCCCCGAGCTCGGGTTGAGGGCTACACCTTC.

The V call is TRBV11-1, the J call TRBJ2-3; 7 positions agree with TRBD1. CDR1 is SGHAT and CDR2 is FQDESV in the germline V gene (reference sequence). V shed 7 bases and J 3 bases; nucleotides not matched to a gene: 4. The CDR3 is 13 residues long. CDR3 nucleotide sequence: TGTGCCAGCATTCCAGGGGGTACAGATACGCAGTATTTT. Translating it yields CASIPGGTDTQYF.

V gene TRBV4-1 combines with J gene TRBJ2-7; D is perhaps TRBD2 (6 bases). This CDR3 comprises 18 residues. The germline V and J ends were trimmed by 4 bases and 6 bases, with 28 bases remaining between them. Germline V gene sequence: CDR1 MGHRA, CDR2 YSYEKL. For the CDR3, the DNA is TGCGCCAGCAGCCCAGGATGGGAGGCTACGATTCTACCCACCGAGCAGTACTTC. Its protein product is CASSPGWEATILPTEQYF.

The chain couples TRBV19 to TRBJ2-7; 10 bases are shared with TRBD2. The V and J ends lost 4 bases and 4 bases, in that order; junction bases with no gene match: 7. The germline gives CDR1 LNHDA, CDR2 SQIVND (reference sequence). This CDR3 is built from 15 residues. In nucleotides, the CDR3 is TGTGCCAGTAGTAAAAGCGGGGGGGCCTGGTACGAGCAGTACTTC. This encodes CASSKSGGAWYEQYF.

The V and J genes are TRBV7-9 and TRBJ1-2, with a weak D call TRBD1 (6 bases). The CDR3 is 14 residues long. Germline values: CDR1 SEHNR, CDR2 FQNEAQ (reference sequence). Trimming removed 4 bases from V and 4 bases from J, with 13 bases in between. CDR3 nucleotides: TGTGCCAGCAGCTCCGAGGGGGGCCCCTATGGCTACACCTTC. Residues: CASSSEGGPYGYTF.

The chain employs TRBV2 and TRBJ1-2, with D unclear. This CDR3 spans 14 amino acids. Trimming stripped 0 bases from V and 2 bases from J, with 7 bases between. Germline CDR1 SNHLY, CDR2 FYNNEI. This CDR3 reads CASSEAVQNYGYTF. CDR3 in DNA: TGTGCCAGCAGTGAAGCGGTACAGAACTATGGCTACACCTTC.

This chain joins TRBV6-6 and TRBJ2-1; 11 bases align to TRBD2. CDR1 and CDR2 from the germline V gene are MNHNY and SVGAGI (reference sequence). CDR3 length equals 16 residues. Trimming cost V 6 bases and J 6 bases; bases outside gene matches: 10. CDR3 in DNA: TGTGCCAGCAGCCAAATTAGCGGGAGGGCCATCAATGAGCAGTTCTTC. The encoded protein is CASSQISGRAINEQFF.